Listed below are T cell receptor beta chains from one sample, sequenced in a study of blood T cell repertoires in COVID-19. Assay used: immunoSEQ multiplex PCR; TCRdb lists only in-frame clones, some missing. This sample yields about 400,000 clones, of which around nine tenths are seen a single time; over 2.5% belongs to the top ten. Material: peripheral blood. The receptor set was obtained from a human donor in a cohort sampled during active COVID-19. Each CDR3 is given with its conserved first and last residue. A D gene is named only where the DNA matches it firmly. The size field is filled for only some rows; it gives once, few, many or a size class.

NA	TRBV4-2	TRBJ2-2	TRBD1	CASSQVPGEAGGNTGELFF	TGTGCCAGCAGCCAAGTGCCCGGAGAGGCAGGGGGGAACACCGGGGAGCTGTTTTTT
NA	TRBV28	TRBJ2-5	NA	CASRVRRGPPYQETQYF	TGTGCCAGCAGAGTGCGGAGGGGGCCCCCGTACCAAGAGACCCAGTACTTC
once	TRBV7-2	TRBJ2-3	TRBD1	CASSTGTAADTQYF	TGTGCCAGCAGTACCGGGACAGCTGCAGATACGCAGTATTTT
NA	TRBV9	TRBJ2-3	TRBD2	CASSSGLVPDTQYF	TGTGCCAGCAGCTCGGGACTAGTTCCAGATACGCAGTATTTT
NA	TRBV5-1	TRBJ2-1	TRBD2	CASSPGWASGGAAGSYNEQFF	TGCGCCAGCAGCCCGGGGTGGGCTAGCGGGGGGGCCGCGGGCTCCTACAATGAGCAGTTCTTC
NA	TRBV10-3	TRBJ1-1	TRBD1	CAISPDREAEAFF	TGTGCCATCAGTCCAGACAGGGAGGCTGAAGCTTTCTTT
NA	TRBV4-1	TRBJ2-7	TRBD1	CASSQLPGQGVGEQYF	TGCGCCAGCAGCCAACTACCCGGGCAGGGGGTGGGAGAGCAGTACTTC
NA	TRBV7-3	TRBJ2-3	NA	CASSSGTEDTQYF	TGTGCCAGCAGCTCGGGAACAGAGGATACGCAGTATTTT
NA	TRBV6-6	TRBJ2-1	TRBD1	CASSRGGQGLDNEQFF	TGTGCCAGCAGTCGAGGGGGACAGGGGCTGGACAATGAGCAGTTCTTC
few	TRBV4-2	TRBJ1-1	NA	CASSQQGQKNTEAFF	TGTGCCAGCAGCCAGCAGGGCCAAAAGAACACTGAAGCTTTCTTT
NA	TRBV15	TRBJ1-5	NA	CATSRDVLRGGRGQPQHF	TGTGCCACCAGCAGAGATGTCCTGAGGGGGGGCCGGGGTCAGCCCCAGCATTTT
NA	TRBV29-1	TRBJ2-1	NA	CSAVGRNEQFF	TGCAGCGCCGTGGGGAGGAATGAGCAGTTCTTC
NA	TRBV3-1/TRBV3-2	TRBJ1-4	NA	CASSPGFRDEKLFF	TGTGCCAGCAGCCCAGGGTTTCGGGATGAAAAACTGTTTTTT
NA	TRBV15	TRBJ1-1	TRBD1	CATSREQGASTEAFF	TGTGCCACCAGCAGAGAACAGGGGGCGAGCACTGAAGCTTTCTTT
NA	TRBV24-1	TRBJ2-5	TRBD2	CATSPSSGPQETQYF	TGTGCCACCAGCCCCTCTAGCGGACCCCAAGAGACCCAGTACTTC
NA	TRBV7-9	TRBJ2-7	NA	CASSPPSTYEQYF	TGTGCCAGCAGCCCACCATCTACCTACGAGCAGTACTTC
NA	TRBV19	TRBJ2-7	NA	CASQDRRTTYEQYF	TGTGCCAGCCAAGACAGGAGAACTACCTACGAGCAGTACTTC
NA	TRBV10-3	TRBJ2-5	TRBD2	CAISLTSGGPGETQYF	TGTGCCATCAGCCTGACTAGCGGGGGGCCGGGCGAGACCCAGTACTTC
NA	TRBV4-1	TRBJ1-3	NA	CASSQDQNTIYF	TGCGCCAGCAGCCAAGATCAGAACACCATATATTTT
NA	TRBV29-1	TRBJ2-7	TRBD1	CSVSGTGLDEQYF	TGCAGCGTCTCCGGGACAGGGTTGGACGAGCAGTACTTC
once	TRBV6-1	TRBJ2-1	TRBD2	CASSDRAGARNEQFF	TGTGCCAGCAGTGACCGAGCGGGAGCCAGGAATGAGCAGTTCTTC
NA	TRBV28	TRBJ2-7	TRBD2	CASRRTSGDSYEQYF	TGTGCCAGCAGGCGGACTAGCGGGGACTCCTACGAGCAGTACTTC